Listed below are T cell receptor beta chains from one sample, sequenced in a study of CD8 T cells in Susac syndrome. TCRdb reprocessed the immunoSEQ multiplex PCR reads with MiXCR, giving one entry per CDR3 protein. Among more than 200,000 distinct CDR3 sequences listed, roughly 93% were seen once. Sequenced sample: CD4+ T cells from PBMCs. Every receptor here comes from a human donor with multiple sclerosis. CDR3s include the opening cysteine and the closing phenylalanine or tryptophan. Fields, in order: clone size, D gene, V gene, J gene, CDR3 DNA, CDR3 protein. The D gene is left open where the match is weak. For some rows the clone size is stated as once, few or many, or as a class when expanded; others skip it.

>few|.|TRBV5-1|TRBJ1-1
TGCGCCAGCAGCTCCCTGGACAGGAACACTGAAGCTTTCTTT
CASSSLDRNTEAFF
>.|TRBD1|TRBV20-1|TRBJ2-5
TGCAGTGCTAGAGACCCGACAGGGGAGACCCAGTACTTC
CSARDPTGETQYF
>.|.|TRBV6-6|TRBJ2-3
TGTGCCAGCAGTTACCCAGCCGGGACAGATACGCAGTATTTT
CASSYPAGTDTQYF
>.|.|TRBV6-2/TRBV6-3|TRBJ2-1
TGTGCCAGCAGTTACCCCAGGATCCTCTCCTACAATGAGCAGTTCTTC
CASSYPRILSYNEQFF
>.|TRBD1|TRBV5-4|TRBJ1-4
TGTGCCAGCAGCCGACAGGGGCTAGGTGAAAAACTGTTTTTT
CASSRQGLGEKLFF
>.|TRBD1|TRBV5-1|TRBJ2-7
TGCGCCAGCAGCTTGGACGGGACAGGGCGCGAGCAGTACTTC
CASSLDGTGREQYF
>.|TRBD1|TRBV19|TRBJ2-5
TGTGCCAGTAGTTCCCCAGGGGGCGCGGGGGAGACCCAGTACTTC
CASSSPGGAGETQYF
>.|.|TRBV9|TRBJ2-3
TGTGCCAGCAGCGTAGTCGGAATATCAGATACGCAGTATTTT
CASSVVGISDTQYF
>.|.|TRBV7-2|TRBJ2-1
TGTGCCAGCAGCTCGCGCGCCGGGATCTCGGACAATGAGCAGTTCTTC
CASSSRAGISDNEQFF
>.|TRBD2|TRBV27|TRBJ2-3
TGTGCCAGCACTCCGAGCGGGAGAATCACAGATACGCAGTATTTT
CASTPSGRITDTQYF
>.|.|TRBV7-2|TRBJ2-6
TGTGCCAGCAGCGTTGGACGCAGCTCTGGGGCCAACGTCCTGACTTTC
CASSVGRSSGANVLTF
>once|.|TRBV2|TRBJ1-5
TGTGCCAGCAGGAGGGACACCAATAGCAATCAGCCCCAGCATTTT
CASRRDTNSNQPQHF
>.|.|TRBV27|TRBJ2-1
TGTGCCAGCAAGGGGTCGAGCTCCTACAATGAGCAGTTCTTC
CASKGSSSYNEQFF
>.|TRBD1|TRBV6-5|TRBJ2-7
TGTGCCAGCAGTCCAGGGGGTAGGTCCTACGAGCAGTACTTC
CASSPGGRSYEQYF
>once|TRBD1|TRBV11-2|TRBJ2-2
TGTGCCAGCAGCCAAGGGACAGGGTTGGGCGGGGAGCTGTTTTTT
CASSQGTGLGGELFF